Listed below are T cell receptor beta chains from one sample, sequenced in a study of T cells in Graves' hyperthyroidism and ophthalmopathy. From the multiplex PCR reads, TCRdb called clonotypes with MiXCR, one entry per CDR3 protein. The sample has about 520,000 distinct CDR3 sequences; approximately 25% are singletons. Specimen: blood. The receptors here all came from a woman aged 30 to 39 with Graves' ophthalmopathy. CDR3s include the opening cysteine and the closing phenylalanine or tryptophan. The order of the fields is J gene, V gene, D gene, clone size, CDR3 protein, CDR3 DNA. A D gene is named only where the DNA matches it firmly. A clone size is listed for some rows: how often the clone was seen (once, few, many), or a class if it is expanded.

j_gene: TRBJ1-1; v_gene: TRBV7-6; d_gene: NA; abundance: many; CDR3aa: CASSLSLDLTEAFF; CDR3nt: TGTGCCAGCAGCTTAAGTTTGGACCTCACTGAAGCTTTCTTT
j_gene: TRBJ1-5; v_gene: TRBV6-1; d_gene: NA; abundance: many; CDR3aa: CASSGGQIQPQHF; CDR3nt: TGTGCCAGCAGTGGCGGACAGATCCAGCCCCAGCATTTT
j_gene: TRBJ2-7; v_gene: TRBV30; d_gene: TRBD2; abundance: few; CDR3aa: CAWSYNSGGVYEQYF; CDR3nt: TGTGCCTGGAGTTATAATAGCGGGGGGGTCTACGAGCAGTACTTC
j_gene: TRBJ2-7; v_gene: TRBV27; d_gene: TRBD2; abundance: many; CDR3aa: CASSPPGLAYEQYF; CDR3nt: TGTGCCAGCAGTCCCCCGGGACTAGCCTACGAGCAGTACTTC
j_gene: TRBJ1-3; v_gene: TRBV12-3/TRBV12-4; d_gene: NA; abundance: few; CDR3aa: CASSLTRAGKSGNTIYF; CDR3nt: TGTGCCAGCAGTTTAACAAGGGCAGGGAAGTCTGGAAACACCATATATTTT
j_gene: TRBJ2-5; v_gene: TRBV12-3/TRBV12-4; d_gene: TRBD1; abundance: few; CDR3aa: CAGSFNRGRHETQYF; CDR3nt: TGTGCCGGCAGTTTCAACAGGGGGCGTCATGAGACCCAGTACTTC
j_gene: TRBJ2-5; v_gene: TRBV20-1; d_gene: TRBD2; abundance: many; CDR3aa: CSAGAGGLETQYF; CDR3nt: TGCAGTGCAGGAGCGGGGGGGCTGGAGACCCAGTACTTC
j_gene: TRBJ2-7; v_gene: TRBV5-1; d_gene: TRBD1; abundance: many; CDR3aa: CASSPGQGVVNEQYF; CDR3nt: TGCGCCAGCAGCCCAGGACAGGGGGTTGTCAACGAGCAGTACTTC
j_gene: TRBJ1-5; v_gene: TRBV27; d_gene: NA; abundance: many; CDR3aa: CASSLGGAGVAQPQHF; CDR3nt: TGTGCCAGCAGTTTGGGGGGTGCAGGGGTAGCGCAGCCCCAGCATTTT
j_gene: TRBJ2-5; v_gene: TRBV7-2; d_gene: TRBD2; abundance: many; CDR3aa: CASSLAHLAGGETQYF; CDR3nt: TGTGCCAGCAGCTTAGCCCACCTAGCGGGAGGAGAGACCCAGTACTTC
j_gene: TRBJ2-7; v_gene: TRBV4-1; d_gene: TRBD1; abundance: few; CDR3aa: CASGQGDAYEQYF; CDR3nt: TGCGCCAGCGGACAGGGGGACGCCTACGAGCAGTACTTC
j_gene: TRBJ1-5; v_gene: TRBV6-1; d_gene: NA; abundance: NA; CDR3aa: CASSGTALGNQPQHF; CDR3nt: TGTGCCAGCAGTGGGACAGCCCTAGGCAATCAGCCCCAGCATTTT
j_gene: TRBJ1-5; v_gene: TRBV7-2; d_gene: NA; abundance: many; CDR3aa: CASSLPTGCNQPQHF; CDR3nt: TGTGCCAGCAGCTTACCTACAGGGTGCAATCAGCCCCAGCATTTT
j_gene: TRBJ2-7; v_gene: TRBV12-3/TRBV12-4; d_gene: TRBD2; abundance: NA; CDR3aa: CASSRLAGNEQYF; CDR3nt: TGTGCCAGCAGCCGACTAGCGGGAAACGAGCAGTACTTC
j_gene: TRBJ1-5; v_gene: TRBV12-3/TRBV12-4; d_gene: TRBD1; abundance: many; CDR3aa: CASSFGAGGQPQHF; CDR3nt: TGTGCCAGCAGTTTCGGGGCAGGGGGTCAGCCCCAGCATTTT
j_gene: TRBJ2-2; v_gene: TRBV2; d_gene: NA; abundance: many; CDR3aa: CASNRANTGELFF; CDR3nt: TGTGCCAGCAACAGGGCGAACACCGGGGAGCTGTTTTTT
j_gene: TRBJ2-7; v_gene: TRBV6-2/TRBV6-3; d_gene: TRBD1; abundance: few; CDR3aa: CASTQPGQTYEQYF; CDR3nt: TGTGCCAGCACTCAACCGGGACAGACCTACGAGCAGTACTTC
j_gene: TRBJ2-2; v_gene: TRBV24-1; d_gene: TRBD2; abundance: many; CDR3aa: CATKTSGDTGELFF; CDR3nt: TGTGCCACCAAGACTAGCGGGGATACCGGGGAGCTGTTTTTT
j_gene: TRBJ1-1; v_gene: TRBV12-3/TRBV12-4; d_gene: NA; abundance: NA; CDR3aa: CASSFDGGAEAFF; CDR3nt: TGTGCCAGCAGTTTCGATGGGGGCGCTGAAGCTTTCTTT
j_gene: TRBJ2-5; v_gene: TRBV12-3/TRBV12-4; d_gene: TRBD2; abundance: many; CDR3aa: CASSFGAGGGETQYF; CDR3nt: TGTGCCAGCAGTTTCGGAGCGGGGGGAGGGGAGACCCAGTACTTC
j_gene: TRBJ1-1; v_gene: TRBV9; d_gene: NA; abundance: few; CDR3aa: CASSPHLRGADTEAFF; CDR3nt: TGTGCCAGCAGCCCTCACCTTCGGGGGGCAGACACTGAAGCTTTCTTT
j_gene: TRBJ2-5; v_gene: TRBV6-1; d_gene: NA; abundance: NA; CDR3aa: CATNRHPQETQYF; CDR3nt: TGTGCCACCAACCGACACCCACAAGAGACCCAGTACTTC
j_gene: TRBJ2-7; v_gene: TRBV6-2/TRBV6-3; d_gene: NA; abundance: few; CDR3aa: CASKARSSSYEQYF; CDR3nt: TGTGCCAGCAAAGCGAGGTCCTCTTCCTACGAGCAGTACTTC
j_gene: TRBJ2-5; v_gene: TRBV6-5; d_gene: NA; abundance: NA; CDR3aa: CASTGLQGTQYF; CDR3nt: TGTGCCAGCACAGGGCTTCAAGGGACCCAGTACTTC
j_gene: TRBJ2-6; v_gene: TRBV6-5; d_gene: NA; abundance: NA; CDR3aa: CASSYSIRQSGANVLTF; CDR3nt: TGTGCCAGCAGTTACTCGATCCGGCAGTCTGGGGCCAACGTCCTGACTTTC
j_gene: TRBJ1-1; v_gene: TRBV7-8; d_gene: NA; abundance: few; CDR3aa: CASSLAGELAAFF; CDR3nt: TGTGCCAGCAGCTTAGCCGGGGAGCTAGCAGCTTTCTTT
j_gene: TRBJ1-2; v_gene: TRBV9; d_gene: NA; abundance: many; CDR3aa: CASSVGPSDNNYGYTF; CDR3nt: TGTGCCAGCAGCGTAGGCCCGTCGGATAATAACTATGGCTACACCTTC
j_gene: TRBJ2-7; v_gene: TRBV11-2; d_gene: TRBD1; abundance: many; CDR3aa: CASSANPGQGWEQYF; CDR3nt: TGTGCCAGCAGCGCCAACCCGGGACAGGGATGGGAGCAGTACTTC
j_gene: TRBJ1-2; v_gene: TRBV12-3/TRBV12-4; d_gene: TRBD1; abundance: NA; CDR3aa: CASSLTGTVNYGYTF; CDR3nt: TGTGCCAGCAGTTTGACCGGGACAGTTAACTATGGCTACACCTTC
j_gene: TRBJ1-2; v_gene: TRBV5-1; d_gene: TRBD1; abundance: few; CDR3aa: CASSRARDRGHGYTF; CDR3nt: TGCGCCAGCAGCAGAGCCCGGGACAGGGGCCATGGCTACACCTTC
j_gene: TRBJ2-7; v_gene: TRBV20-1; d_gene: NA; abundance: NA; CDR3aa: CSARDPTAYEQYF; CDR3nt: TGCAGTGCTAGAGATCCCACAGCCTACGAGCAGTACTTC
j_gene: TRBJ2-5; v_gene: TRBV4-3; d_gene: NA; abundance: few; CDR3aa: CASSPGSSLETQYF; CDR3nt: TGCGCCAGCAGCCCCGGGTCCTCCCTAGAGACCCAGTACTTC
j_gene: TRBJ1-3; v_gene: TRBV6-1; d_gene: TRBD1; abundance: NA; CDR3aa: CASTGQGTDFGNTIYF; CDR3nt: TGTGCCAGCACCGGACAGGGGACGGACTTTGGAAACACCATATATTTT
j_gene: TRBJ2-6; v_gene: TRBV7-3; d_gene: NA; abundance: few; CDR3aa: CASSRGASGANVLTF; CDR3nt: TGTGCCAGTTCCCGTGGGGCCTCTGGGGCCAACGTCCTGACTTTC
j_gene: TRBJ1-2; v_gene: TRBV15; d_gene: NA; abundance: NA; CDR3aa: CATSRDRDEMNYGYTF; CDR3nt: TGTGCCACCAGCAGAGATCGAGACGAGATGAACTATGGCTACACCTTC